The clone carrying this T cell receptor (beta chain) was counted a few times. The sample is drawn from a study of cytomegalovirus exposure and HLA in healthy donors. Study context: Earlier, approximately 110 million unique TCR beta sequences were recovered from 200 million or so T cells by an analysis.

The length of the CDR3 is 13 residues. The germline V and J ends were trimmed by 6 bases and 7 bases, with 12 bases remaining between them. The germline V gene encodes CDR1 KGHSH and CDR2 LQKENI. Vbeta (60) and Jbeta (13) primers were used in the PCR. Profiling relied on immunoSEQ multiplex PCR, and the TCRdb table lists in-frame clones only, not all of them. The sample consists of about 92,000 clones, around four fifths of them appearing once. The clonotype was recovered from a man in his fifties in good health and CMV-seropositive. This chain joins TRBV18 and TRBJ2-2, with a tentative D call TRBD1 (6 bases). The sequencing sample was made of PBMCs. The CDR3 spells CASSYRDNGELFF. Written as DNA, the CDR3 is TGTGCCAGCTCTTACAGGGACAACGGGGAGCTGTTTTTT.